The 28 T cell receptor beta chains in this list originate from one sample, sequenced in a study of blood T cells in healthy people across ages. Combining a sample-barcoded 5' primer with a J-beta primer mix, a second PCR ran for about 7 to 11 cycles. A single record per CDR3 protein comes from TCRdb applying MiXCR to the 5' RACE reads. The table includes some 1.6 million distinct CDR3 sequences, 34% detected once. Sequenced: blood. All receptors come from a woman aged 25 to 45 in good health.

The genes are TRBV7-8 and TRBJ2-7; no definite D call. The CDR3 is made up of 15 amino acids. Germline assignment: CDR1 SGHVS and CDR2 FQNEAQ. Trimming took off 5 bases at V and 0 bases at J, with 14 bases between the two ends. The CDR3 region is CASSEKWLTSYEQYF. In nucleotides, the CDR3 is TGTGCCAGCAGCGAAAAGTGGTTAACCTCCTACGAGCAGTACTTC.

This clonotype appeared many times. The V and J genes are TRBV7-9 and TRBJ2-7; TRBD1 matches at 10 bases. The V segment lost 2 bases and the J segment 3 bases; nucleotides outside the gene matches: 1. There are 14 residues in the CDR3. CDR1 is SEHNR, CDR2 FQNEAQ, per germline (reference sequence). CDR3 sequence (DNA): TGTGCCAGCAGCTTACGGGACAGGGGCTACGAGCAGTACTTC. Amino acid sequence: CASSLRDRGYEQYF. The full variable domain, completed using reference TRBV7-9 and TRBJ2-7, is DTGVSQNPRHKITKRGQNVTFRCDPISEHNRLYWYRQTLGQGPEFLTYFQNEAQLEKSRLLSDRFSAERPKGSFSTLEIQRTEQGDSAMYLCASSLRDRGYEQYFGPGTRLTVT.

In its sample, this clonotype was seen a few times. The CDR3 here is CASSFRTTTNTEAFF. CDR3 nucleotide sequence: TGTGCCAGCAGCTTTAGAACAACTACGAACACTGAAGCTTTCTTT. The rearrangement joins TRBV7-2 to TRBJ1-1; D unresolved. This CDR3 contains 15 residues. The V gene lost 3 bases and the J gene lost 1 base, with 12 bases spanning the gap. CDR1 is SGHTA, CDR2 FQGNSA, per germline.

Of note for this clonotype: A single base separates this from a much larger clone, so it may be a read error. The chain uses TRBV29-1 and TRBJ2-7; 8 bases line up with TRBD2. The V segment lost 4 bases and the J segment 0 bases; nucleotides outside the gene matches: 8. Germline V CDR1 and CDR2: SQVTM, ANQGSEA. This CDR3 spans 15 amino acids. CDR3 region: CSVGLGGRSSYEQYF. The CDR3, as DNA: TGCAGCGTTGGATTAGGCGGGAGGAGCTCCTACGAGCAGTACTTC.

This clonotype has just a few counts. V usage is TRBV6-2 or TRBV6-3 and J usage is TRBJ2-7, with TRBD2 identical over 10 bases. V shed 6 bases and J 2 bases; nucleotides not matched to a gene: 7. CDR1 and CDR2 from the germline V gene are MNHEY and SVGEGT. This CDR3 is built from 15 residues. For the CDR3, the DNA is TGTGCCAGCAGCCGCCTAGCGGGAGAGACCTACGAGCAGTACTTC. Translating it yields CASSRLAGETYEQYF.

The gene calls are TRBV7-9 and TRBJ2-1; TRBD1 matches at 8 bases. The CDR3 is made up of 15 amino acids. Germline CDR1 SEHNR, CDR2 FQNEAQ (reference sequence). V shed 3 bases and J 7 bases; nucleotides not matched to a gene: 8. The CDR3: CASSFGQGFSNEQFF. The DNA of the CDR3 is TGTGCCAGCAGCTTTGGACAGGGATTTTCTAATGAGCAGTTCTTC.

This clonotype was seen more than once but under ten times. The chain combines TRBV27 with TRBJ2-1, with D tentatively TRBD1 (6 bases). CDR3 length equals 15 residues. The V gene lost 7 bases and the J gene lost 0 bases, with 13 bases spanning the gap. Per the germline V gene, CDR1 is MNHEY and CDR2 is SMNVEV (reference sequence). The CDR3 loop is CASKIGQSSYNEQFF. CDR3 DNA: TGTGCCAGCAAGATAGGACAGAGCTCCTACAATGAGCAGTTCTTC.

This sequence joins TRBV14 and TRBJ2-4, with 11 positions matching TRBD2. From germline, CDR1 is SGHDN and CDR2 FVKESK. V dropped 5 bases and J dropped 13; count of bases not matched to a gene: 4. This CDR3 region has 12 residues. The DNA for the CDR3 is TGTGCCAGCAGCGTTAGCGGGGGGGCCCAGTACTTC. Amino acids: CASSVSGGAQYF.

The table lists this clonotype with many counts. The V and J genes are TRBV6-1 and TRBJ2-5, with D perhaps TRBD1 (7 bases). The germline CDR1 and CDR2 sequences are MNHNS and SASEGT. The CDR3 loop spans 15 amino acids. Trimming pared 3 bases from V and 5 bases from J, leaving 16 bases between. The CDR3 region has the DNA TGTGCCAGCAGTGACGGAGGGGGCATGTTGGAGACCCAGTACTTC. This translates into CASSDGGGMLETQYF.

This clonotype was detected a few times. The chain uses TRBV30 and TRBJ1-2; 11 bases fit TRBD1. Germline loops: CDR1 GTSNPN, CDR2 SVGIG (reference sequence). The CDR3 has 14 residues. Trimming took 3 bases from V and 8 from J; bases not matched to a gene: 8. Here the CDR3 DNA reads TGTGCCTGGAGGAGGACAGGGGGCGACGAAGGCTACACCTTC. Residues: CAWRRTGGDEGYTF. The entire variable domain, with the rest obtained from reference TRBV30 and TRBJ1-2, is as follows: SQTIHQWPATLVQPVGSPLSLECTVEGTSNPNLYWYRQAAGRGLQLLFYSVGIGQISSEVPQNLSASRPQDRQFILSSKKLLLSDSGFYLCAWRRTGGDEGYTFGSGTRLTVV.

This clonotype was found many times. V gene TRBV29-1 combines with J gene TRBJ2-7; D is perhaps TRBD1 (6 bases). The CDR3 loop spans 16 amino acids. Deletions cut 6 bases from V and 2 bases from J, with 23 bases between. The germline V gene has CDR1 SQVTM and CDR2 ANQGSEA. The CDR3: CSVLVAGTPLPYEQYF. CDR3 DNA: TGCAGCGTCTTGGTCGCCGGGACACCCCTTCCCTACGAGCAGTACTTC.

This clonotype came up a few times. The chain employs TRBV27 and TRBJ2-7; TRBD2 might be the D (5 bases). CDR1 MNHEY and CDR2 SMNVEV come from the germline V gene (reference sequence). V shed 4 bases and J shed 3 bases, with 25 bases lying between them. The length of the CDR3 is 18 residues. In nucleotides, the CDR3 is TGTGCCAGCAGTTCCCAAAATACGGACTCGATTATTGGCTACGAGCAGTACTTC. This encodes CASSSQNTDSIIGYEQYF.

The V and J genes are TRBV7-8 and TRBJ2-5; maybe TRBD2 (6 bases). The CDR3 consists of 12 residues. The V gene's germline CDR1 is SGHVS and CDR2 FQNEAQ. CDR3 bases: TGTGGATGGGGGGACCTTTCCTACGGGCAGTACTTC. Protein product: CGWGDLSYGQYF.

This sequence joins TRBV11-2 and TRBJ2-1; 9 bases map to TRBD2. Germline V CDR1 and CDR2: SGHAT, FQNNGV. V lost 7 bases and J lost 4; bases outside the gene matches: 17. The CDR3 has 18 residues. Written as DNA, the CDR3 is TGTGCCAGCATCGACAGTGGGGTTAGCGGGAGAACTTACAATGAGCAGTTCTTC. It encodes CASIDSGVSGRTYNEQFF. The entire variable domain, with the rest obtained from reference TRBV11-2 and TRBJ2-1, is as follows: EAGVAQSPRYKIIEKRQSVAFWCNPISGHATLYWYQQILGQGPKLLIQFQNNGVVDDSQLPKDRFSAERLKGVDSTLKIQPAKLEDSAVYLCASIDSGVSGRTYNEQFFGPGTRLTVL.

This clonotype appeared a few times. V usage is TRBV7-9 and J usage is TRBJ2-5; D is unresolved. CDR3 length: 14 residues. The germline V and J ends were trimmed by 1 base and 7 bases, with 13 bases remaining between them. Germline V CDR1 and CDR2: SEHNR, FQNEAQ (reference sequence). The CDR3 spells CASSLVLSDGTQYF. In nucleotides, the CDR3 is TGTGCCAGCAGCTTAGTTTTGTCTGATGGGACCCAGTACTTC. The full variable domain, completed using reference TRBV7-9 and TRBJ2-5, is DTGVSQNPRHKITKRGQNVTFRCDPISEHNRLYWYRQTLGQGPEFLTYFQNEAQLEKSRLLSDRFSAERPKGSFSTLEIQRTEQGDSAMYLCASSLVLSDGTQYFGPGTRLLVL.

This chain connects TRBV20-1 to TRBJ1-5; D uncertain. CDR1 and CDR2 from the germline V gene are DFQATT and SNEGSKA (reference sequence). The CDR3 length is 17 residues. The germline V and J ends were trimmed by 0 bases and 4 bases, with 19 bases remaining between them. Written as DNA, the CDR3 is TGCAGTGCTAGAGACCCTCGGACGCGGGGATTTAATCAGCCCCAGCATTTT. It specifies CSARDPRTRGFNQPQHF.

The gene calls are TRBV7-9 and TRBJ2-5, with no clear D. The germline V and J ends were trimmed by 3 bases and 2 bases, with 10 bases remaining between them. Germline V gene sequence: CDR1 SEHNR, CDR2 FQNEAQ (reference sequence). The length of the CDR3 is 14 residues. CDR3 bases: TGTGCCAGCAGCTTTGAAGGGCTACAAGAGACCCAGTACTTC. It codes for CASSFEGLQETQYF.

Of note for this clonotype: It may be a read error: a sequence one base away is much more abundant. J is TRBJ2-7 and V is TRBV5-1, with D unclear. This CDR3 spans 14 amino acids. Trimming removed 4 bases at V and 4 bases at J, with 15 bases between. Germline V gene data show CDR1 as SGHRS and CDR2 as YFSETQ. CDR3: CASSLGPVVYEQYF. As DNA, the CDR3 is TGCGCCAGCAGCCTTGGACCAGTGGTTTACGAGCAGTACTTC.

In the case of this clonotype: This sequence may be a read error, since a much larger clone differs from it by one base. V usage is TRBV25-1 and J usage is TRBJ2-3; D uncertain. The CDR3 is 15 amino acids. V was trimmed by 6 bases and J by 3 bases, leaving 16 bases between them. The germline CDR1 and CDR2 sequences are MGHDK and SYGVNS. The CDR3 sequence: CASRGSDVGTDTQYF. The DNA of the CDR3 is TGTGCCAGCAGGGGCAGTGATGTGGGGACAGATACGCAGTATTTT.

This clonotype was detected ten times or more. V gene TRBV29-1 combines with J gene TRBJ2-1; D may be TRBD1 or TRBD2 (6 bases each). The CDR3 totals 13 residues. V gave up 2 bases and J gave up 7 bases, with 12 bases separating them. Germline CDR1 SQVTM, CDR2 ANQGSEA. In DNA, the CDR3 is TGCAGCGTTGAACTGGGGGGCCTAAATGAGCAGTTCTTC. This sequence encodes CSVELGGLNEQFF.

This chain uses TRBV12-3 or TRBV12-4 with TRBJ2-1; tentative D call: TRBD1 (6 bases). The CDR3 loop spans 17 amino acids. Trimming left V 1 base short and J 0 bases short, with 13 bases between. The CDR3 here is CASSLGQRGFSYNEQFF. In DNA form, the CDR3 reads TGTGCCAGCAGTTTAGGACAGAGGGGGTTCTCCTACAATGAGCAGTTCTTC.

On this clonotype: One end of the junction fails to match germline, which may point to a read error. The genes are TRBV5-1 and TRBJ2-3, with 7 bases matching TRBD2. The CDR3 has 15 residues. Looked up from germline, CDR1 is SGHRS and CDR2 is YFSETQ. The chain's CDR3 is CASNLASGGTDTQYF. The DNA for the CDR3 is TGCGCCAGCAACTTGGCTAGCGGCGGCACAGATACGCAGTATTTT.

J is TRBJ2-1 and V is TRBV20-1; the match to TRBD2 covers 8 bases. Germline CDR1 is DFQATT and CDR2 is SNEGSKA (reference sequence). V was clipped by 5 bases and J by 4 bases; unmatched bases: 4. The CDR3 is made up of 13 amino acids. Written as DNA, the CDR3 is TGCAGTGCTTCCACTAGCGGATACAATGAGCAGTTCTTC. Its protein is CSASTSGYNEQFF.

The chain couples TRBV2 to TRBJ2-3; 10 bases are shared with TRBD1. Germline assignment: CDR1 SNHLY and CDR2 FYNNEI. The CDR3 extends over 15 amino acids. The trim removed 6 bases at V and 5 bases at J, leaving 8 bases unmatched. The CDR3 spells CASSAPGQGRDTQYF. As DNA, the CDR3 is TGTGCCAGCAGCGCCCCGGGACAGGGGAGAGATACGCAGTATTTT.

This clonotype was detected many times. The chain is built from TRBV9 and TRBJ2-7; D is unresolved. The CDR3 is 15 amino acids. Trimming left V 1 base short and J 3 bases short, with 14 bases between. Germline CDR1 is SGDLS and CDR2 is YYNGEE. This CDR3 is CASSVSPGSNYEQYF. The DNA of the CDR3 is TGTGCCAGCAGCGTATCCCCCGGCTCTAACTACGAGCAGTACTTC.

CDR3 sequence (DNA): TGTGCCAGCAGCGGAGAGACGTCCGAGCAGTACTTC. Translation gives CASSGETSEQYF. The chain joins TRBV9 to TRBJ2-7; D remains ambiguous. CDR1 and CDR2 from the germline V gene are SGDLS and YYNGEE. The V gene lost 3 bases and the J gene lost 6 bases, with 10 bases spanning the gap. The CDR3 contains 12 residues.

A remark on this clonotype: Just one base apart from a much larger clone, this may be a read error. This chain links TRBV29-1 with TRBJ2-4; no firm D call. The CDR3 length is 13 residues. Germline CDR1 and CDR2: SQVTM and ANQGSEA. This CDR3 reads CCVGIGSKNIQYF. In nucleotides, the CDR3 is TGCTGCGTTGGAATTGGATCCAAAAACATTCAGTACTTC. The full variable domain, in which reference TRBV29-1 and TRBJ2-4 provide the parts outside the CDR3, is SAVISQKPSRDICQRGTSLTIQCQVDSQVTMMFWYRQQPGQSLTLIATANQGSEATYESGFVIDKFPISRPNLTFSTLTVSNMSPEDSSIYLCCVGIGSKNIQYFGAGTRLSVL.

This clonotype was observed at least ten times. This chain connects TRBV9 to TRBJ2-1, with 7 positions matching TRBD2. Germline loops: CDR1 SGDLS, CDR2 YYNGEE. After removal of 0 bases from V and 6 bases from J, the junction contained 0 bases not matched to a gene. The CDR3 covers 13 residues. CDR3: CASSVGGGNEQFF. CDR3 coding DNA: TGTGCCAGCAGCGTAGGCGGGGGCAATGAGCAGTTCTTC.